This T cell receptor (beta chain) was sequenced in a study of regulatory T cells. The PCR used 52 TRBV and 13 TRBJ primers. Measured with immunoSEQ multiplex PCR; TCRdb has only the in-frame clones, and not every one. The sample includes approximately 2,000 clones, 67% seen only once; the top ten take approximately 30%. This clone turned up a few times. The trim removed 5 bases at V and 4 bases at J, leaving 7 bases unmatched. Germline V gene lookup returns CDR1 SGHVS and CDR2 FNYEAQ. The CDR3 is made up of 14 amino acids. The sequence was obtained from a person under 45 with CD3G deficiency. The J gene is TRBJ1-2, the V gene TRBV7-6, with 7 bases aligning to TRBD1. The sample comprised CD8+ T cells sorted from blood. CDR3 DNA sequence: TGTGCCAGCAGCCCACAGGGGAAGGGCTATGGCTACACCTTC. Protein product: CASSPQGKGYGYTF.